This T cell receptor beta chain is from a study of shared clonotypes between healthy human individuals. As defined, naive CD8 cells were CD45RO-negative and positively selected for CCR7, with terminally differentiated effector memory CD45RA+ cells excluded. Sequencing was performed with immunoSEQ multiplex PCR; in TCRdb, only in-frame clones are kept and a portion is missing. In the table there are about 2 million clones, 85% to 95% of which are singletons. Germline values: CDR1 MDHEN, CDR2 SYDVKM. V was clipped by 6 bases and J by 8 bases, with 11 bases between them. There are 13 residues in the CDR3.

The chain is built from TRBV28 and TRBJ1-6; D remains ambiguous. Sequencing was carried out using naive CD8+ T cells sorted from blood. The receptor's source is a man aged 18 to 35 in good health. This chain's CDR3 is CASSSAVDSPLHF. CDR3 in DNA: TGTGCCAGCAGCTCGGCTGTGGATTCACCCCTCCACTTT.